Listed here are 10 T cell receptor beta chains from one sample, sequenced in a study of blood T cells in healthy people across ages. Using a J-beta primer mix together with a sample-barcoded 5' primer, a second PCR was run for 7 to 11 cycles. Each CDR3 protein is one row after TCRdb ran MiXCR on the 5' RACE reads. This sample has about 600,000 distinct CDR3 sequences, with around half found just once. The sample comprised blood. All receptors come from a man aged 80 or over in good health.

In its sample, this clonotype was seen once. The chain links TRBV4-3 to TRBJ1-1; 8 bases agree with TRBD1. This CDR3 comprises 16 residues. The germline V gene encodes CDR1 LGHNA and CDR2 YSLEER. Trimming at V came to 3 bases and at J to 5 bases, leaving 11 bases not matched to a gene. CDR3: CASSQHKGQARTEAFF. The CDR3 DNA reads TGCGCCAGCAGCCAGCACAAGGGACAGGCGCGTACTGAAGCTTTCTTT.

V gene TRBV5-1 combines with J gene TRBJ2-7; possible D gene TRBD1, 6 bases. From germline, CDR1 is SGHRS and CDR2 YFSETQ. The CDR3 covers 15 residues. The V gene lost 0 bases and the J gene lost 3 bases, with 13 bases spanning the gap. CDR3 bases: TGCGCCAGCAGCTTGGCGACAGGTGCAGTCTACGAGCAGTACTTC. Translating it yields CASSLATGAVYEQYF.

The CDR3 region has the DNA TGTGCCAGCAGTCTGCAGGGTGACGCATACAATGAGCAGTTCTTC. Protein: CASSLQGDAYNEQFF. V is TRBV2 and J is TRBJ2-1; possibly TRBD1 for D (5 bases). Per germline, CDR1 SNHLY and CDR2 FYNNEI. V was shortened by 5 bases and J by 4 bases, with 15 bases between the two germline ends. This CDR3 is 15 amino acids long.

The chain carries TRBV6-5 and TRBJ2-1; TRBD2 agrees at 9 bases. The CDR3 contains 15 residues. Germline V CDR1 and CDR2: MNHEY, SVGAGI. Trimming took 6 bases from V and 5 from J; bases not matched to a gene: 8. The DNA for the CDR3 is TGTGCCAGCAGACCGGTAGCGGGGGTTGACAATGAGCAGTTCTTC. Amino acid sequence: CASRPVAGVDNEQFF.

This clonotype occurred a few times. J is TRBJ1-5 and V is TRBV12-3 or TRBV12-4; D is perhaps TRBD1 (5 bases). The germline V and J ends were trimmed by 3 bases and 5 bases, with 8 bases remaining between them. The CDR3 length is 13 residues. CDR3 sequence (DNA): TGTGCCAGCAGTTTTGGGGGGGATCAGCCCCAGCATTTT. It encodes CASSFGGDQPQHF.

This clonotype showed up just once. The chain recombines TRBV10-3 with TRBJ2-1, with 8 bases matching TRBD2. V dropped 8 bases and J dropped 7; count of bases not matched to a gene: 4. The CDR3 totals 12 residues. Germline lookup yields CDR1 ENHRY and CDR2 SYGVKD. The CDR3 reads CAIGTRENEQFF. CDR3 bases: TGTGCCATCGGGACTAGGGAAAATGAGCAGTTCTTC.

The J gene is TRBJ2-5, the V gene TRBV20-1; TRBD2 matches at 13 bases. There are 15 residues in the CDR3. The germline V gene encodes CDR1 DFQATT and CDR2 SNEGSKA (reference sequence). J lost 2 bases, V lost 6 bases, and 6 bases had no gene match. The CDR3 nucleotides are TGCAGTGCAGACGGGACTAGCGGGAATCAAGAGACCCAGTACTTC. Protein product: CSADGTSGNQETQYF.

There are a few counts of this clonotype. The J gene is TRBJ1-4, the V gene TRBV6-6, with D perhaps matching TRBD1 (5 bases). CDR3 length: 15 residues. Trimming took off 4 bases at V and 7 bases at J, with 16 bases between the two ends. The germline CDR1 and CDR2 sequences are MNHNY and SVGAGI (reference sequence). In DNA form, the CDR3 reads TGTGCCAGCAGTTTACCGGCGGGGGGGGGTGAAAAACTGTTTTTT. Protein: CASSLPAGGGEKLFF.

The chain uses TRBV21-1 and TRBJ2-7; whether TRBD1, the table's D call, matches the DNA was not checked. TRBV21-1 is listed as a pseudogene. The CDR3 contains 14 residues. The CDR3 protein is CASSTPGQLYEQYF. The CDR3 DNA sequence: TGTGCCAGCAGTACACCGGGACAGCTCTACGAGCAGTACTTC.

The chain carries TRBV3-1 and TRBJ2-1; 10 nucleotides agree with TRBD2. Germline assignment: CDR1 LGHDT and CDR2 YNNKEL (reference sequence). This CDR3 contains 16 residues. Trimming at V came to 4 bases and at J to 0 bases, leaving 3 bases not matched to a gene. CDR3 in amino acids: CASSPTSGHSYNEQFF. CDR3 bases: TGTGCCAGCAGCCCGACTAGCGGGCACTCCTACAATGAGCAGTTCTTC.